Shown below are 31 T cell receptor beta chains from a single sample sequenced in a study of response to subunit inactivated influenza vaccine (dated by TCRdb to 2017 to 2018). The library was obtained by RT-PCR. This sample was sequenced with an Illumina HiSeq 2500. TCRdb took the public reads, trimmed them with fastp at Q25, ran MiXCR for clone calling and kept in-frame beta chains. For every CDR3 protein sequence, its rows merge into one entry that carries the most common genes and DNA. For this sample there are hundreds of thousands of distinct CDR3 sequences; less than 8% appear just once. Under 15% of the sample belongs to the ten largest clones. The sample in question was PBMCs from blood, obtained less than 30 months after vaccination. The source of these receptors is a man aged 50 to 69 who received an inactivated influenza vaccine. Donor details come from another sample of the same person, matched by shared clones.

Comment on this clonotype: A clone one base away is much larger, so this may be a read error. The J gene is TRBJ2-1, the V gene TRBV4-2; 7 bases fit TRBD2. The CDR3 loop spans 15 amino acids. With 0 bases clipped from V and 7 bases from J, the junction kept 6 bases outside the gene matches. Germline loops: CDR1 LGHNA, CDR2 YNFKEQ. The CDR3 DNA is TGTGCCAGCAGCCAAGATCTAGCGGTGGGGAATGAGCAGTTCTTC. Translated: CASSQDLAVGNEQFF.

This clonotype was found a few times. The chain is built from TRBV29-1 and TRBJ2-3; 10 bases agree with TRBD1. The CDR3 spans 13 residues. Germline CDR1 is SQVTM and CDR2 is ANQGSEA. Trimming took 7 bases from V and 2 from J; bases not matched to a gene: 3. The CDR3 reads CSGTGGSTDTQYF. The CDR3 region has the DNA TGCAGCGGGACAGGGGGATCCACAGATACGCAGTATTTT.

This clonotype was observed a few times. The chain carries TRBV10-3 and TRBJ2-2, with TRBD1 matching 7 bases. The CDR3 is 17 amino acids. V trimming: 7 bases; J trimming: 4 bases; junction bases outside the gene matches: 15. Germline-derived CDR1 and CDR2 are ENHRY and SYGVKD. The CDR3 DNA is TGTGCCATCACTGCCGCCCACCTCACAGGGGTCACCGGGGAGCTGTTTTTT. This codes for CAITAAHLTGVTGELFF.

The chain couples TRBV20-1 to TRBJ2-2; D call uncertain. V was shortened by 1 base and J by 6 bases, with 6 bases between the two germline ends. The CDR3 length is 12 residues. Germline CDR1 DFQATT, CDR2 SNEGSKA (reference sequence). CDR3 in amino acids: CSARGSPGELFF. In nucleotides, the CDR3 is TGCAGTGCTAGAGGAAGTCCCGGGGAGCTGTTTTTT.

This clonotype appeared a few times. This rearrangement joins TRBV29-1 to TRBJ2-3, with 14 bases lining up with TRBD2. The CDR3 is made up of 16 amino acids. V lost 3 bases, J lost 4 bases, and 6 bases stayed unmatched. The germline CDR1 and CDR2 sequences are SQVTM and ANQGSEA. CDR3 coding DNA: TGCAGCGTTGACCCCGGGACTAGCGGGAGCGCAGATACGCAGTATTTT. Protein product: CSVDPGTSGSADTQYF.

Only a few counts were recorded for this clonotype. The J gene is TRBJ1-5, the V gene TRBV18; 7 bases are shared with TRBD1. Germline loops: CDR1 KGHSH, CDR2 LQKENI. This CDR3 is 15 amino acids long. Trimming at V came to 4 bases and at J to 4 bases, leaving 7 bases not matched to a gene. CDR3 in amino acids: CASSLNRGNNQPQHF. The DNA of the CDR3 is TGTGCCAGCTCACTTAACAGGGGAAATAATCAGCCCCAGCATTTT.

The J gene is TRBJ2-7, the V gene TRBV11-2; no definite D call. Germline-derived CDR1 and CDR2 are SGHAT and FQNNGV. This CDR3 contains 14 residues. Deletions cut 0 bases from V and 5 bases from J, with 11 bases between. CDR3: CASSLEWADNEQYF. The DNA for the CDR3 is TGTGCCAGCAGCTTAGAGTGGGCGGATAACGAGCAGTACTTC.

This chain joins TRBV20-1 and TRBJ2-7, with D perhaps TRBD1 (5 bases). Looked up from germline, CDR1 is DFQATT and CDR2 is SNEGSKA (reference sequence). The V end lost 2 bases, the J end lost 7 bases, and 24 bases lay between the germline ends. This CDR3 has 16 amino acids. The CDR3 protein is CSARPPPADQKGEQYF. CDR3 nucleotide sequence: TGCAGTGCTAGACCCCCCCCCGCAGATCAAAAGGGGGAGCAGTACTTC.

This clonotype turned up a few times. The chain joins TRBV6-1 to TRBJ1-6; D ambiguous. CDR3 length: 13 residues. The V end was cut by 1 base, the J end by 9 bases, with 7 bases between. Germline CDR1 reads MNHNS; CDR2 reads SASEGT. The DNA for the CDR3 is TGTGCCAGCAGTGAAGATCGAGGTTCACCCCTCCACTTT. Translating it yields CASSEDRGSPLHF.

This clonotype was recorded many times. V gene TRBV7-9 combines with J gene TRBJ1-2; D gene ambiguous. The CDR3 spans 14 residues. The germline gives CDR1 SEHNR, CDR2 FQNEAQ (reference sequence). Trimming removed 5 bases at V and 1 base at J, with 11 bases between. The CDR3 reads CASSHDTFNYGYTF. As DNA, the CDR3 is TGTGCCAGCAGCCACGACACCTTTAACTATGGCTACACCTTC.

In this sample, this clonotype turned up a few times. The chain employs TRBV12-3 or TRBV12-4 and TRBJ2-1, with TRBD2 as a possible D gene (6 bases). This CDR3 comprises 14 residues. The V gene lost 6 bases and the J gene lost 8 bases, with 17 bases spanning the gap. CDR3 loop: CASRGTPFRDEQFF. CDR3 nucleotides: TGTGCCAGCAGGGGGACTCCCTTTCGGGATGAGCAGTTCTTC.

The chain uses TRBV10-3 and TRBJ2-4, with D tentatively TRBD1 or TRBD2 (6 bases each). The CDR3 covers 15 residues. CDR1 and CDR2 from the germline V gene are ENHRY and SYGVKD. Trimming stripped 2 bases from V and 0 bases from J, with 8 bases between. Here the CDR3 reads CAISERGLAKNIQYF. CDR3 coding DNA: TGTGCCATCAGTGAGCGGGGGCTAGCCAAAAACATTCAGTACTTC.

This clonotype has a single count. The chain uses TRBV7-2 and TRBJ2-6, with a possible D match to TRBD2 (6 bases). V was shortened by 4 bases and J by 4 bases, with 17 bases between the two germline ends. In germline, CDR1 is SGHTA, CDR2 FQGNSA. This CDR3 contains 17 residues. CDR3 DNA sequence: TGTGCCAGCAGCTCGGGACTCCGAACCCTGGGGGCCAACGTCCTGACTTTC. This sequence encodes CASSSGLRTLGANVLTF.

This clonotype occurred a few times. The chain employs TRBV20-1 and TRBJ1-2; tentatively, D is TRBD1 (5 bases). Germline CDR1 is DFQATT and CDR2 is SNEGSKA (reference sequence). Trimming removed 5 bases from V and 7 bases from J, with 14 bases in between. The CDR3 has 12 amino acids. This CDR3 reads CSAGSWGAGYTF. The CDR3 DNA is TGCAGTGCTGGGTCATGGGGCGCTGGCTACACCTTC.

This clonotype showed up many times. The V gene is TRBV20-1, the J gene TRBJ1-3; 8 positions match TRBD1. The CDR3 length is 13 residues. The ends lost 5 bases at V and 0 bases at J; junction bases unmatched: 0. The germline V gene has CDR1 DFQATT and CDR2 SNEGSKA (reference sequence). CDR3 DNA: TGCAGTGCTGGACAGGGCTCTGGAAACACCATATATTTT. Its translation: CSAGQGSGNTIYF.

The chain joins TRBV5-1 to TRBJ2-3; the match to TRBD1 covers 12 bases. This CDR3 has 15 residues. V gave up 3 bases and J gave up 6 bases; unmatched junction bases: 5. Germline V gene data show CDR1 as SGHRS and CDR2 as YFSETQ. The CDR3 is CASSSGTGGQDTQYF. DNA of the CDR3: TGCGCCAGCAGCTCCGGGACAGGGGGCCAGGATACGCAGTATTTT.

This clonotype was seen only a few times. This chain joins TRBV29-1 and TRBJ1-1; TRBD1 matches at 7 bases. The CDR3 extends over 14 amino acids. CDR1 and CDR2 from the germline V gene are SQVTM and ANQGSEA. V shed 4 bases and J 0 bases; nucleotides not matched to a gene: 5. CDR3 nucleotide sequence: TGCAGCGTTGGAACGGGACAGATGAACACTGAAGCTTTCTTT. This encodes CSVGTGQMNTEAFF.

The table lists this clonotype with many counts. The chain links TRBV12-3 or TRBV12-4 to TRBJ2-7; 7 nucleotides agree with TRBD1. V dropped 3 bases and J dropped 1; count of bases not matched to a gene: 6. The CDR3 is 15 residues long. The CDR3 DNA sequence: TGTGCCAGCAGTTTTGGACAGGCATCTTCCTACGAGCAGTACTTC. Translating it yields CASSFGQASSYEQYF.

This chain connects TRBV10-3 to TRBJ2-2, with 10 bases lining up with TRBD1. V shed 0 bases, J shed 7 bases, and the junction held 8 bases outside the gene matches. CDR1 and CDR2 (germline): ENHRY, SYGVKD. This CDR3 region has 17 residues. CDR3 bases: TGTGCCATCAGTGAGTCGATGGACAGGGGGATAGACGGGGAGCTGTTTTTT. Amino acids: CAISESMDRGIDGELFF.

This clonotype was picked up many times. The V gene is TRBV5-1, the J gene TRBJ2-3; 10 bases are shared with TRBD2. CDR1 and CDR2 (germline): SGHRS, YFSETQ. CDR3 size: 16 residues. V gave up 4 bases and J gave up 0 bases; unmatched junction bases: 5. The CDR3 nucleotides read TGCGCCAGCAGCAGTAGCGGGGGGATTAGCACAGATACGCAGTATTTT. This encodes CASSSSGGISTDTQYF. The complete variable domain, with remaining parts taken from reference TRBV5-1 and TRBJ2-3, reads KAGVTQTPRYLIKTRGQQVTLSCSPISGHRSVSWYQQTPGQGLQFLFEYFSETQRNKGNFPGRFSGRQFSNSRSEMNVSTLELGDSALYLCASSSSGGISTDTQYFGPGTRLTVL.

This clonotype was seen more than once but under ten times. The V call is TRBV3-1, the J call TRBJ2-1; a possible D gene is TRBD1 (6 bases). Per germline, CDR1 LGHDT and CDR2 YNNKEL (reference sequence). V shed 1 base and J shed 4 bases, with 14 bases lying between them. This CDR3 is built from 16 residues. Here the CDR3 DNA reads TGTGCCAGCAGCCAAGTTTACAGGGTGGTTTACAATGAGCAGTTCTTC. Its translation: CASSQVYRVVYNEQFF.

The rearrangement links TRBV5-1 to TRBJ2-1; 14 nucleotides align to TRBD2. The CDR3 runs 20 residues. Germline CDR1 and CDR2: SGHRS and YFSETQ. After removal of 4 bases from V and 6 bases from J, the junction contained 18 bases not matched to a gene. CDR3 nucleotide sequence: TGCGCCAGCAGCCCCGGGACTAGCGGGAGTGGTTGGTGGGTCTTCAATGAGCAGTTCTTC. Amino acid sequence: CASSPGTSGSGWWVFNEQFF. Filled out from reference TRBV5-1 and TRBJ2-1, the complete variable domain reads KAGVTQTPRYLIKTRGQQVTLSCSPISGHRSVSWYQQTPGQGLQFLFEYFSETQRNKGNFPGRFSGRQFSNSRSEMNVSTLELGDSALYLCASSPGTSGSGWWVFNEQFFGPGTRLTVL.

This clonotype was counted ten times or more. The V gene is TRBV5-1, the J gene TRBJ2-1; D possibly corresponds to TRBD1 (6 bases). The V end was cut by 0 bases, the J end by 3 bases, with 13 bases between. The CDR3 consists of 16 residues. Germline V gives CDR1 SGHRS, CDR2 YFSETQ. The CDR3 region is CASSLGNRAGYNEQFF. For the CDR3, the DNA is TGCGCCAGCAGCTTGGGAAACAGGGCGGGCTACAATGAGCAGTTCTTC. Full variable domain (remainder filled in from reference TRBV5-1 and TRBJ2-1): KAGVTQTPRYLIKTRGQQVTLSCSPISGHRSVSWYQQTPGQGLQFLFEYFSETQRNKGNFPGRFSGRQFSNSRSEMNVSTLELGDSALYLCASSLGNRAGYNEQFFGPGTRLTVL.

In its sample, this clonotype was seen a few times. The chain carries TRBV10-3 and TRBJ1-1; D gene unclear. This CDR3 contains 13 residues. Germline V CDR1 and CDR2: ENHRY, SYGVKD. The V end was cut by 6 bases, the J end by 1 base, with 9 bases between. The CDR3 here is CAISHRENTEAFF. In DNA form, the CDR3 reads TGTGCCATCAGCCACCGGGAGAACACTGAAGCTTTCTTT.

In its sample, this clonotype was seen many times. V is TRBV20-1 and J is TRBJ1-1; D might be TRBD1 (6 bases). CDR1 and CDR2 from the germline V gene are DFQATT and SNEGSKA (reference sequence). Trimming removed 5 bases from V and 0 bases from J, with 19 bases in between. This CDR3 comprises 16 residues. CDR3 in DNA: TGCAGTGCTCAAAAGACCGGGACACATATGAACACTGAAGCTTTCTTT. Encoded protein: CSAQKTGTHMNTEAFF.

In this sample, this clonotype turned up a few times. The CDR3 nucleotides read TGTGCCAGCAGCTTAGCAACAGAGAATCAGCCCCAGCATTTT. This gives the protein CASSLATENQPQHF. The chain is built from TRBV7-8 and TRBJ1-5, with unresolved D. The V and J ends lost 0 bases and 4 bases respectively, with 7 bases between them. Looked up from germline, CDR1 is SGHVS and CDR2 is FQNEAQ. The CDR3 is 14 residues long. The whole variable domain, filled in from reference TRBV7-8 and TRBJ1-5, reads GAGVSQSPRYKVAKRGQDVALRCDPISGHVSLFWYQQALGQGPEFLTYFQNEAQLDKSGLPSDRFFAERPEGSVSTLKIQRTQQEDSAVYLCASSLATENQPQHFGDGTRLSIL.

The chain recombines TRBV20-1 with TRBJ2-5; TRBD1 matches 9 bases. This CDR3 is 15 amino acids long. Germline loops: CDR1 DFQATT, CDR2 SNEGSKA (reference sequence). The J segment lost 2 bases and the V segment lost 6 bases, leaving 10 bases of the junction unmatched. This CDR3 reads CSAHRTGALQETQYF. Here the CDR3 DNA reads TGCAGTGCGCATCGGACAGGGGCCCTTCAAGAGACCCAGTACTTC.

This clonotype was detected ten times or more. The chain employs TRBV9 and TRBJ2-5; 11 bases are shared with TRBD2. V trimming: 4 bases; J trimming: 6 bases; junction bases outside the gene matches: 11. Germline CDR1 reads SGDLS; CDR2 reads YYNGEE. The CDR3 length is 16 residues. The CDR3 is CASSQDRSSGRKTQYF. The CDR3 DNA is TGTGCCAGCAGCCAGGACCGGTCTAGCGGGAGGAAGACCCAGTACTTC.

This clonotype was found a few times. The V call is TRBV3-1, the J call TRBJ1-5; D not resolved. CDR3 size: 12 residues. CDR1 and CDR2 (germline): LGHDT, YNNKEL (reference sequence). Deletions cut 4 bases from V and 7 bases from J, with 8 bases between. CDR3 in amino acids: CASSREGQPQHF. As DNA, the CDR3 is TGTGCCAGCAGCCGAGAAGGCCAGCCCCAGCATTTT.

This clonotype was recorded at least ten times. This sequence joins TRBV21-1 and TRBJ2-4; the table gives TRBD1 as D, unverified against the DNA. TRBV21-1 is classified as a pseudogene. The CDR3 length is 18 residues. As DNA, the CDR3 is TGTGCCAGCAGCAGAGAACCCGGGACAGGGGTGGACAAAAACATTCAGTACTTC. Translation gives CASSREPGTGVDKNIQYF.

This clonotype was counted between two and nine times. This chain uses TRBV20-1 with TRBJ1-5, with D possibly being TRBD1 (5 bases). The germline V gene encodes CDR1 DFQATT and CDR2 SNEGSKA (reference sequence). V was shortened by 3 bases and J by 2 bases, with 14 bases between the two germline ends. The CDR3 spans 15 residues. CDR3 amino acids: CSASGQGGRNQPQHF. CDR3 in DNA: TGCAGTGCTAGCGGGCAGGGTGGTCGCAATCAGCCCCAGCATTTT.